Listed here are 30 T cell receptor beta chains from one sample, sequenced in a study of Graves' ophthalmopathy and Graves' hyperthyroidism. Amplification targeted the TCR beta CDR3 regions, with RNA transcripts as the source material. Following a first-round RT-PCR that used HTBI primers, a second-round multiplex PCR was carried out. TCRdb processed the multiplex PCR reads anew with MiXCR; each CDR3 protein has one entry. The repertoire holds approximately 210,000 distinct CDR3 sequences, with 25% to 30% as singletons. Sequenced sample: peripheral blood. These receptors were taken from a man aged 45-65 years with Graves' ophthalmopathy.

CDR3 sequence reads: CASSSHGGGPYEQYF. Written as DNA, the CDR3 is TGTGCCAGCAGTTCGCATGGGGGGGGCCCCTACGAGCAGTACTTC. V is TRBV6-2 or TRBV6-3 and J is TRBJ2-7, with a tentative D call TRBD2 (7 bases). Between the trimmed V and J ends, which lost 4 bases and 2 bases, there was a span of 15 bases. The length of the CDR3 is 15 residues. Germline CDR1 is MNHEY and CDR2 is SVGEGT.

Many counts were recorded for this clonotype. The genes are TRBV6-2 or TRBV6-3 and TRBJ1-6; 7 nucleotides align to TRBD1. CDR3 size: 13 residues. V dropped 4 bases and J dropped 9; count of bases not matched to a gene: 3. Germline V lookup: CDR1 MNHEY, CDR2 SVGEGT. Here the CDR3 reads CASSLTGISPLHF. As DNA, the CDR3 is TGTGCCAGCAGTTTGACAGGGATTTCACCCCTCCACTTT.

The table lists this clonotype with many counts. The chain recombines TRBV28 with TRBJ2-7; either TRBD1 or TRBD2 may fit D (5 bases each). The CDR3 covers 16 residues. The germline V and J ends were trimmed by 8 bases and 2 bases, with 22 bases remaining between them. Germline assignment: CDR1 MDHEN and CDR2 SYDVKM. CDR3 sequence reads: CASVRAGTPNTYEQYF. As DNA, the CDR3 is TGTGCCAGCGTCCGCGCCGGGACCCCAAACACCTACGAGCAGTACTTC.

This clonotype was observed at least ten times. The chain is built from TRBV27 and TRBJ2-7; no firm D call. The V gene lost 4 bases and the J gene lost 4 bases, with 11 bases spanning the gap. The CDR3 sequence is 13 residues long. In germline, CDR1 is MNHEY, CDR2 SMNVEV (reference sequence). The CDR3 reads CASSSHDKYEQYF. CDR3 coding DNA: TGTGCCAGCAGTTCCCACGACAAGTACGAGCAGTACTTC.

CDR3 in amino acids: CAWSVEGVEQYF. The CDR3 bases are TGTGCCTGGAGTGTAGAGGGGGTCGAGCAGTACTTC. The genes are TRBV30 and TRBJ2-7, with D possibly TRBD1 on 6 matching bases. CDR1 and CDR2 (germline): GTSNPN, SVGIG (reference sequence). The CDR3 loop spans 12 amino acids. Between the trimmed V and J ends, which lost 0 bases and 6 bases, there was a span of 9 bases.

This clonotype was detected ten times or more. The chain recombines TRBV27 with TRBJ1-1; possible D gene TRBD1, 6 bases. CDR1 and CDR2 (germline): MNHEY, SMNVEV (reference sequence). Trimming pared 4 bases from V and 1 base from J, leaving 16 bases between. The CDR3 extends over 16 amino acids. The CDR3 nucleotides read TGTGCCAGCAGTTCGATTCAGGGGAGCGGGAACACTGAAGCTTTCTTT. The encoded protein is CASSSIQGSGNTEAFF.

This clonotype was found many times. The genes are TRBV6-1 and TRBJ2-7, with D uncertain. Trimming shortened V by 3 bases and J by 2 bases, and 11 bases separated the two germline ends. The CDR3 is 14 amino acids. Per the germline V gene, CDR1 is MNHNS and CDR2 is SASEGT. The CDR3 sequence: CASSDRSTTYEQYF. In nucleotides, the CDR3 is TGTGCCAGCAGTGATAGGTCAACGACCTACGAGCAGTACTTC.

This clonotype was counted many times. The chain links TRBV29-1 to TRBJ2-7, with 8 bases lining up with TRBD1. Germline CDR1 and CDR2: SQVTM and ANQGSEA. This CDR3 has 13 amino acids. V gave up 3 bases and J gave up 3 bases; unmatched junction bases: 4. CDR3 protein: CSVDDRGNYEQYF. The CDR3 nucleotides read TGCAGCGTTGATGACAGGGGAAACTACGAGCAGTACTTC.

The chain links TRBV20-1 to TRBJ1-5; unclear D gene. Trimming took 1 base from V and 1 from J, leaving 17 bases between them. The germline gives CDR1 DFQATT, CDR2 SNEGSKA (reference sequence). The CDR3 runs to 17 residues. This CDR3 is CSARAPRAGSSNQPQHF. CDR3 coding DNA: TGCAGTGCTAGAGCCCCCCGGGCAGGTTCGAGCAATCAGCCCCAGCATTTT.

The rearrangement uses TRBV12-3 or TRBV12-4 and TRBJ1-3, with D uncertain. The V end lost 7 bases, the J end lost 1 base, and 8 bases lay between the germline ends. CDR3 length: 13 residues. The CDR3 sequence is CASKRRSGNTIYF. The CDR3 region has the DNA TGTGCCAGCAAGCGGCGGTCTGGAAACACCATATATTTT.

This chain connects TRBV6-1 to TRBJ1-1, with a weak D call TRBD1 (5 bases). The V gene lost 5 bases and the J gene lost 1 base, with 14 bases spanning the gap. Germline loops: CDR1 MNHNS, CDR2 SASEGT. There are 15 residues in the CDR3. The CDR3 here is CASSLWGEANTEAFF. CDR3 DNA: TGTGCCAGCAGTCTATGGGGGGAGGCGAACACTGAAGCTTTCTTT.

This clonotype was seen many times. The chain couples TRBV19 to TRBJ2-7, with 7 positions matching TRBD2. CDR3 length equals 14 residues. With V trimmed by 3 bases and J by 5 bases, 7 bases remained unmatched. The V gene's germline CDR1 is LNHDA and CDR2 SQIVND (reference sequence). As DNA, the CDR3 is TGTGCCAGTAGTATGGTAGGCGGGAGTCACGAGCAGTACTTC. It encodes CASSMVGGSHEQYF.

This clonotype appeared many times. V is TRBV7-2 and J is TRBJ2-7; TRBD2 might be the D (5 bases). CDR1 SGHTA and CDR2 FQGNSA come from the germline V gene. Trimming took 0 bases from V and 7 from J, leaving 19 bases between them. This CDR3 has 16 amino acids. CDR3 loop: CASSLAPSGRAAEQYF. In nucleotides, the CDR3 is TGTGCCAGCAGCTTAGCCCCCAGCGGCCGAGCGGCGGAGCAGTACTTC.

CDR3 loop: CASSEVGGPYEQYF. The CDR3 DNA follows: TGTGCCAGCAGTGAAGTGGGCGGTCCCTACGAGCAGTACTTC. This rearrangement joins TRBV6-1 to TRBJ2-7; D unresolved. The CDR3 totals 14 residues. V lost 1 base, J lost 2 bases, and 9 bases lay in between. Germline CDR1 is MNHNS and CDR2 is SASEGT.

The chain recombines TRBV7-2 with TRBJ2-5; TRBD2 matches at 8 bases. CDR3 size: 16 residues. CDR1 is SGHTA and CDR2 is FQGNSA in the germline V gene. V gave up 4 bases and J gave up 5 bases; unmatched junction bases: 12. The CDR3 DNA reads TGTGCCAGCAGCTCATCTCCCGGGACTAGATTGGAGACCCAGTACTTC. As protein: CASSSSPGTRLETQYF.

The chain couples TRBV20-1 to TRBJ1-1; maybe TRBD1 (6 bases). The germline gives CDR1 DFQATT, CDR2 SNEGSKA (reference sequence). The CDR3 sequence is 13 residues long. Trimming stripped 5 bases from V and 1 base from J, with 11 bases between. The CDR3 spells CSARRDTNTEAFF. CDR3 bases: TGCAGTGCTCGCCGGGACACGAACACTGAAGCTTTCTTT.

This clonotype was seen repeatedly, ten times or more. This chain connects TRBV28 to TRBJ2-7; D not resolved. Trimming took off 5 bases at V and 4 bases at J, with 9 bases between the two ends. Germline CDR1 MDHEN, CDR2 SYDVKM. The CDR3 runs 12 residues. CDR3 amino acids: CASSSQRYEQYF. CDR3 bases: TGTGCCAGCAGTAGTCAGCGTTACGAGCAGTACTTC. The full variable domain, its missing parts supplied by reference TRBV28 and TRBJ2-7, is DVKVTQSSRYLVKRTGEKVFLECVQDMDHENMFWYRQDPGLGLRLIYFSYDVKMKEKGDIPEGYSVSREKKERFSLILESASTNQTSMYLCASSSQRYEQYFGPGTRLTVT.

This clonotype was observed many times. The rearrangement uses TRBV29-1 and TRBJ1-5; TRBD1 might be the D (5 bases). CDR1 SQVTM and CDR2 ANQGSEA come from the germline V gene. The V end lost 6 bases, the J end lost 2 bases, and 11 bases lay between the germline ends. The CDR3 is made up of 13 amino acids. In DNA, the CDR3 is TGCAGCGTGGGGGAGGTGGGCAATCAGCCCCAGCATTTT. Translating it yields CSVGEVGNQPQHF. Using reference TRBV29-1 and TRBJ1-5 for the parts outside the CDR3, the full variable domain is SAVISQKPSRDICQRGTSLTIQCQVDSQVTMMFWYRQQPGQSLTLIATANQGSEATYESGFVIDKFPISRPNLTFSTLTVSNMSPEDSSIYLCSVGEVGNQPQHFGDGTRLSIL.

This clonotype was counted ten times or more. One base away lies a much larger clone, so this may be a sequencing read error. The chain employs TRBV20-1 and TRBJ2-5; no clear D. Germline CDR1 and CDR2: DFQATT and SNEGSKA (reference sequence). V lost 6 bases to trimming and J lost 1 base, with 6 bases between them. The length of the CDR3 is 11 residues. The CDR3 reads CSAQLQETQYF. CDR3 DNA sequence: TGCAGTGCCCAACTCCAAGAGACCCAGTACTTC.

This clonotype was detected ten times or more. The gene calls are TRBV20-1 and TRBJ2-7; 9 nucleotides match TRBD2. The CDR3 is 14 residues long. Germline trimming cut 3 bases from V and 2 bases from J; bases unmatched to any gene: 5. Germline V gives CDR1 DFQATT, CDR2 SNEGSKA (reference sequence). CDR3 loop: CSARKASGAYEQYF. In nucleotides, the CDR3 is TGCAGTGCTAGGAAGGCTAGCGGGGCCTACGAGCAGTACTTC.

V is TRBV7-2 and J is TRBJ1-5; 7 positions match TRBD1. The CDR3 is 14 amino acids. Germline CDR1 is SGHTA and CDR2 is FQGNSA. The V and J ends lost 5 bases and 9 bases, in that order; junction bases with no gene match: 10. CDR3 bases: TGTGCCAGCAGCGCGCGACAGGGATTCGGGCCCCAGCATTTT. Residues: CASSARQGFGPQHF.

At least ten counts were recorded for this clonotype. The chain carries TRBV12-3 or TRBV12-4 and TRBJ2-5; a weak D match, TRBD2 (7 bases). The CDR3 is made up of 15 amino acids. V was shortened by 4 bases and J by 4 bases, with 16 bases between the two germline ends. The CDR3 DNA reads TGTGCCAGCAGTTCCACACAGGGAGGGGTAGAGACCCAGTACTTC. As protein: CASSSTQGGVETQYF.

In its sample, this clonotype was seen many times. The chain joins TRBV5-1 to TRBJ2-7; either TRBD1 or TRBD2 may supply D (5 bases each). Trimming took 7 bases from V and 6 from J, leaving 17 bases between them. Germline V CDR1 and CDR2: SGHRS, YFSETQ. The CDR3 length is 13 residues. This CDR3 reads CASSNRDRREQYF. The CDR3 region has the DNA TGCGCCAGCTCCAACCGGGACCGACGCGAGCAGTACTTC. Full variable domain (outside the CDR3, taken from reference TRBV5-1 and TRBJ2-7): KAGVTQTPRYLIKTRGQQVTLSCSPISGHRSVSWYQQTPGQGLQFLFEYFSETQRNKGNFPGRFSGRQFSNSRSEMNVSTLELGDSALYLCASSNRDRREQYFGPGTRLTVT.

This clonotype was observed at least ten times. The V and J genes are TRBV12-3 or TRBV12-4 and TRBJ2-2; D not certain. V was trimmed by 5 bases and J by 4 bases, leaving 5 bases between them. This CDR3 contains 12 residues. CDR3 protein: CASSTLTGELFF. CDR3 nucleotides: TGTGCCAGCAGTACCCTCACCGGGGAGCTGTTTTTT.

V usage is TRBV4-2 and J usage is TRBJ2-7; 9 bases agree with TRBD2. CDR3 length: 17 amino acids. J was trimmed by 0 bases and V by 3 bases; bases with no gene match: 9. CDR1 is LGHNA, CDR2 YNFKEQ, per germline. The CDR3 bases are TGTGCCAGCAGCCAGATAGCGGGAGTTTCAAGCTCCTACGAGCAGTACTTC. It is translated as CASSQIAGVSSSYEQYF.

This clonotype was seen at least ten times. This chain connects TRBV6-1 to TRBJ2-7, with a possible D match to TRBD1 (6 bases). CDR3 length equals 16 residues. Germline lookup yields CDR1 MNHNS and CDR2 SASEGT. V lost 1 base to trimming and J lost 6 bases, with 19 bases between them. The CDR3 DNA reads TGTGCCAGCAGTGAAGGATTGTGGACAGATGAATTCGAGCAGTACTTC. This encodes CASSEGLWTDEFEQYF.

This clonotype was observed a handful of times. The chain joins TRBV6-2 or TRBV6-3 to TRBJ2-5; either TRBD1 or TRBD2 may supply D (5 bases each). Trimming left V 7 bases short and J 8 bases short, with 20 bases between. The CDR3 runs to 14 residues. The germline gives CDR1 MNHEY, CDR2 SVGEGT. The CDR3 DNA reads as TGTGCCAGCACACGATCCCGGGGCGGTTTAACCCAGTACTTC. As protein: CASTRSRGGLTQYF.

In its sample, this clonotype was seen many times. This chain connects TRBV14 to TRBJ1-3; D is undetermined. CDR3 length: 15 amino acids. CDR1 is SGHDN, CDR2 FVKESK, per germline. V was pared by 0 bases and J by 0 bases, with 6 bases between. The CDR3, as DNA: TGTGCCAGCAGCCAAGAGGCTGGCTCTGGAAACACCATATATTTT. It specifies CASSQEAGSGNTIYF.

This clonotype came up many times. This chain joins TRBV4-1 and TRBJ2-2, with no clear D. Trimming took 3 bases from V and 4 from J, leaving 12 bases between them. Germline-derived CDR1 and CDR2 are MGHRA and YSYEKL. This CDR3 comprises 15 residues. The CDR3 sequence: CASSQASFVTGELFF. CDR3 DNA: TGCGCCAGCAGCCAGGCTTCTTTCGTCACCGGGGAGCTGTTTTTT.

This chain joins TRBV4-1 and TRBJ1-1, with D hard to call. Trimming cost V 4 bases and J 1 base, with 13 bases left between them. CDR3 size: 15 residues. The germline V gene encodes CDR1 MGHRA and CDR2 YSYEKL. The CDR3 is CASSRLEGTNTEAFF. The DNA for the CDR3 is TGCGCCAGCAGCCGATTAGAGGGCACGAACACTGAAGCTTTCTTT.